This T cell receptor beta chain was recovered during a study of T cell responses to AZD1222 COVID-19 vaccine. CDR3 length: 15 residues. Trimming at V came to 5 bases and at J to 2 bases, leaving 6 bases not matched to a gene. Germline values: CDR1 SGHVS, CDR2 FQNEAQ. This table comes from immunoSEQ multiplex PCR, and its TCRdb copy is limited to in-frame clones, with some not included. The data hold around 120,000 clones, with 87% observed a single time. The sample holds a few counts of this clone. This TCR was recovered from an adult in good health. The rearrangement uses TRBV7-8 and TRBJ2-1; TRBD1 aligns across 7 bases. Sequenced here: peripheral blood, sampled on day 0 of AZD1222 vaccination. The CDR3 reads CASSPLQGAYNEQFF. The CDR3 DNA reads TGTGCCAGCAGCCCCCTGCAGGGGGCCTACAATGAGCAGTTCTTC.